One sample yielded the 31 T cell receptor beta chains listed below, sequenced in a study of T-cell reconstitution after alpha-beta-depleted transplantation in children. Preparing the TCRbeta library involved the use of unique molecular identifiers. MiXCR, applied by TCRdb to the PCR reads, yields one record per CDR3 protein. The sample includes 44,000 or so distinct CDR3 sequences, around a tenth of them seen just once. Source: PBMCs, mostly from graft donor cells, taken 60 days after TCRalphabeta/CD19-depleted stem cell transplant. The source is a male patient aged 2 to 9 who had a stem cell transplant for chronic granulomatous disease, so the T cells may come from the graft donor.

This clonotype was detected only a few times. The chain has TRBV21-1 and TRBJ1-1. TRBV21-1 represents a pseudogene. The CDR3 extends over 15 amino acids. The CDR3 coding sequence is TGTGCCAGCAGCAAACTTCGGCGGCAGAACACTGAAGCTTTCTTT. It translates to CASSKLRRQNTEAFF.

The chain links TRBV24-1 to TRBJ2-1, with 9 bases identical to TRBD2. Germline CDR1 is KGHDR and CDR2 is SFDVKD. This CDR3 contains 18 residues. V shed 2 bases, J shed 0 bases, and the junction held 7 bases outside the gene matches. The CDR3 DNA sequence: TGTGCCACCAGTGATTCACTAGCGGGCCTTAGCTCCTACAATGAGCAGTTCTTC. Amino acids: CATSDSLAGLSSYNEQFF.

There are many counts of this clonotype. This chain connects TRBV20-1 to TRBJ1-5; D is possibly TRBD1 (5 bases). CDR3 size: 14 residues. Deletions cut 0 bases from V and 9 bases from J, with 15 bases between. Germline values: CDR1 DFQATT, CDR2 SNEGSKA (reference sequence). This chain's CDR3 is CSAREDAGVGPQHF. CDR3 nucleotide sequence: TGCAGTGCTAGAGAGGATGCGGGGGTCGGGCCCCAGCATTTT.

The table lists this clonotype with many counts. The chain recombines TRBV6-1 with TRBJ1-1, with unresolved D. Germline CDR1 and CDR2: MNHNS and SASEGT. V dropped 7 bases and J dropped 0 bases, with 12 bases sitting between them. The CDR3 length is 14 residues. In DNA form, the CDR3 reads TGTGCCAGCAAGATTGACGGGATGAACACTGAAGCTTTCTTT. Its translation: CASKIDGMNTEAFF.

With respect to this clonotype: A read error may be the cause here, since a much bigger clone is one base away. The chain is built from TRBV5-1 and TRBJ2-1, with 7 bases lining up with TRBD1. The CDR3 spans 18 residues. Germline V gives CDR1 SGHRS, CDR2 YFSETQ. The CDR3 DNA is TGCGGCAGCAGCTTGGTTAGGGGGCGCTTCTCGGAATACAATGAGCAGTTCTTC. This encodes CGSSLVRGRFSEYNEQFF.

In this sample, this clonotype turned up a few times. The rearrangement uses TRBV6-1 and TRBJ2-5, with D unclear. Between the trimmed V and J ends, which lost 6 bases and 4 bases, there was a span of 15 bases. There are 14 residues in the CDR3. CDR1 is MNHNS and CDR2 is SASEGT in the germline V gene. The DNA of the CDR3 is TGTGCCAGCAGACACCTTTATCGTGGAGAGACCCAGTACTTC. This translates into CASRHLYRGETQYF.

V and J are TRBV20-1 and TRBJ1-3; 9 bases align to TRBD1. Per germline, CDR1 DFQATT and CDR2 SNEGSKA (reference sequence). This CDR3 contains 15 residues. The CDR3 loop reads CFGGQGPSSGNTIYF. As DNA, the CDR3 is TGCTTTGGGGGACAGGGCCCGAGCTCTGGAAACACCATATATTTT.

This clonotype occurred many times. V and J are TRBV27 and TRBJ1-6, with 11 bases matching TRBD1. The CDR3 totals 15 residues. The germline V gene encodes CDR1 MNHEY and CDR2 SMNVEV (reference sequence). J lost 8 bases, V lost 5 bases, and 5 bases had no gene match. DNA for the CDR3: TGTGCCAGCAGTCCCACGGACAGGGGGCATTCACCCCTCCACTTT. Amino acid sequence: CASSPTDRGHSPLHF.

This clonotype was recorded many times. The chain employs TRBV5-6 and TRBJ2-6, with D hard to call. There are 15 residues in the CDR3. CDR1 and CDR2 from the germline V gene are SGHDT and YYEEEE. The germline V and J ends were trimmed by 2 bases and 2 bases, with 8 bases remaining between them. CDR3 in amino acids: CASSLKRTGANVLTF. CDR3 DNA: TGTGCCAGCAGCTTAAAAAGGACTGGGGCCAACGTCCTGACTTTC.

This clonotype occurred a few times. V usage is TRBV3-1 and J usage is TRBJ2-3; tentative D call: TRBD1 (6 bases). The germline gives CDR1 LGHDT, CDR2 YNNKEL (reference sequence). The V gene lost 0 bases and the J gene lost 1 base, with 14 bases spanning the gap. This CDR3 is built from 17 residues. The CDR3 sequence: CASSQEGRDIRTDTQYF. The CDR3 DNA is TGTGCCAGCAGCCAAGAGGGTAGGGACATACGCACAGATACGCAGTATTTT.

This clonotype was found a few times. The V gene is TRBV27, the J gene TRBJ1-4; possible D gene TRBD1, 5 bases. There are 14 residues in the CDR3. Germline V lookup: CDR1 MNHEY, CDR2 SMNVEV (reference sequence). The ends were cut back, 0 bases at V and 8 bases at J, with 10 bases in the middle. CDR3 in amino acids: CASSLSRDGEKLFF. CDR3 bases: TGTGCCAGCAGTTTATCCAGGGATGGGGAAAAACTGTTTTTT.

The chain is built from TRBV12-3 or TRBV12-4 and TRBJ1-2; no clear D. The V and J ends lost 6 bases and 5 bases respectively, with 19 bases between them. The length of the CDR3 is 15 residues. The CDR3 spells CASSRRALTGYGYTF. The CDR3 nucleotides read TGTGCCAGCAGCCGCCGGGCGCTTACTGGGTATGGCTACACCTTC.

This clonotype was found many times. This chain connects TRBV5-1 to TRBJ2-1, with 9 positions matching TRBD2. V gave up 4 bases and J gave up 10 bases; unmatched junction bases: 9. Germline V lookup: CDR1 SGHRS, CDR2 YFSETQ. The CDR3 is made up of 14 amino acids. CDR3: CASSASLAGYEQFF. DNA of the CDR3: TGCGCCAGCAGCGCGTCACTAGCGGGTTACGAGCAGTTCTTC.

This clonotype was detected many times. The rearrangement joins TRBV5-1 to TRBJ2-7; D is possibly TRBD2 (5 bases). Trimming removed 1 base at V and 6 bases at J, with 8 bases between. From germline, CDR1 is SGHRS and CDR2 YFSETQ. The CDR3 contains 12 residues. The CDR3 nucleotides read TGCGCCAGCAGCTTGCAGAGGGCCGAGCAGTACTTC. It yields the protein CASSLQRAEQYF.

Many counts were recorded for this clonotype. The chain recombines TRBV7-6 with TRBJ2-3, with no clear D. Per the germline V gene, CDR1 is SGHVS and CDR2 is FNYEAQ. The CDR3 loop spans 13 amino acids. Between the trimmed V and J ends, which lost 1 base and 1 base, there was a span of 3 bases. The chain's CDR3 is CASSLGGTDTQYF. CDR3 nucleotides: TGTGCCAGCAGCTTAGGAGGCACAGATACGCAGTATTTT.

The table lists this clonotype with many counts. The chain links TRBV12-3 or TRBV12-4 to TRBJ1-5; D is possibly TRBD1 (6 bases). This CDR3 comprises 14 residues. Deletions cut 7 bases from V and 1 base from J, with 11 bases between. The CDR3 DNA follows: TGTGCCAGCAAGGGGGATTTCAGCAATCAGCCCCAGCATTTT. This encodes CASKGDFSNQPQHF.

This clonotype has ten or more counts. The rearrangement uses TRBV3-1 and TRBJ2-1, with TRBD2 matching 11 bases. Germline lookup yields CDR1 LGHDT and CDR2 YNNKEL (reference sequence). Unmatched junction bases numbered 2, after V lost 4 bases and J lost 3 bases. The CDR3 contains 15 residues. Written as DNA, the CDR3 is TGTGCCAGCAGCCGAGGGACTAGCGGCTACAATGAGCAGTTCTTC. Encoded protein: CASSRGTSGYNEQFF.

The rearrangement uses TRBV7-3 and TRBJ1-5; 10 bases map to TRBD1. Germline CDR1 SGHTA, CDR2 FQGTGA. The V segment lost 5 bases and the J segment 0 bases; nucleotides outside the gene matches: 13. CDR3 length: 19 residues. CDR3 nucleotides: TGTGCCAGCAGCCGACACCTAGGACAGGGGGGATTTAGCAATCAGCCCCAGCATTTT. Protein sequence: CASSRHLGQGGFSNQPQHF.

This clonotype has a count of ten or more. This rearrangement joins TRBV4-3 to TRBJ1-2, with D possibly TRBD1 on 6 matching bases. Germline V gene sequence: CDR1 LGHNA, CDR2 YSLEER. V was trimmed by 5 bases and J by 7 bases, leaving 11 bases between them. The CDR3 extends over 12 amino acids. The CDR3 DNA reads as TGCGCCAGCAGCAATGCGGGGGCTGGCTACACCTTC. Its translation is CASSNAGAGYTF.

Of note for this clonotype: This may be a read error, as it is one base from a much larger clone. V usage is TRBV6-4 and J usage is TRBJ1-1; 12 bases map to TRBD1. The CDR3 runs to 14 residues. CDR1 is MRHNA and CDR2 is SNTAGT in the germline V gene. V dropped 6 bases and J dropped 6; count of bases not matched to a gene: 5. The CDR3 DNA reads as TGTGCCAGCAGAGAGGGGACAGGGGGCGCTGAAGCTTTCTTT. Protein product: CASREGTGGAEAFF.

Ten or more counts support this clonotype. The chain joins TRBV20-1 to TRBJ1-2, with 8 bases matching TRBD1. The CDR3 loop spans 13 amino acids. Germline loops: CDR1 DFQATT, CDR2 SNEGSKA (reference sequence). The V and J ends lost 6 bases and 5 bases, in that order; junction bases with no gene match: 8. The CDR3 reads CSANDRGPYGYTF. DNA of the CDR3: TGCAGTGCCAACGACAGGGGCCCATATGGCTACACCTTC.

The CDR3 DNA follows: TGTGCCAGCAGTAACAGATACAAGCAGTACTTC. Its translation is CASSNRYKQYF. The gene calls are TRBV6-5 and TRBJ2-7; D ambiguous. There are 11 residues in the CDR3. Germline CDR1 is MNHEY and CDR2 is SVGAGI. Between the trimmed V and J ends, which lost 5 bases and 8 bases, there was a span of 10 bases.

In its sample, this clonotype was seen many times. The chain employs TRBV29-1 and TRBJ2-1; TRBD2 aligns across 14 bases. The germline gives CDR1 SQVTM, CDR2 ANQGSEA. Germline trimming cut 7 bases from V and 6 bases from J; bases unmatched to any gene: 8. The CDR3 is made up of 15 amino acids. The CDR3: CSGHTGTSGSNEQFF. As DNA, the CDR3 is TGCAGCGGGCACACCGGGACTAGCGGGAGCAATGAGCAGTTCTTC.

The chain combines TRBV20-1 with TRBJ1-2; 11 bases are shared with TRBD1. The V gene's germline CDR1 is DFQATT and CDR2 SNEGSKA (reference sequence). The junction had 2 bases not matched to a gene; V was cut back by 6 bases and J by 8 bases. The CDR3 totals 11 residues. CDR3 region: CSAGTGGGYTF. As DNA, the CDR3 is TGCAGTGCCGGGACAGGGGGAGGCTACACCTTC.

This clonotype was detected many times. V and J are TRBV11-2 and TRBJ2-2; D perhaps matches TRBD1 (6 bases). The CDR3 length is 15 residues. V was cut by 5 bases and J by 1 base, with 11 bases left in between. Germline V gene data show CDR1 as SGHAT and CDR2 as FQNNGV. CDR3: CASSAGTLNTGELFF. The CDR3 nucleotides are TGTGCCAGCAGCGCCGGGACATTGAACACCGGGGAGCTGTTTTTT.

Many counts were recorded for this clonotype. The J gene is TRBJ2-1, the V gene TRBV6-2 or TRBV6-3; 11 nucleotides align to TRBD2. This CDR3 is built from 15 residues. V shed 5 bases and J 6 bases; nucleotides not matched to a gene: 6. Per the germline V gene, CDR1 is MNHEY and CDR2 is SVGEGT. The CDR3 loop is CASSVHSGRANEQFF. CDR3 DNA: TGTGCCAGCAGTGTACATAGCGGGAGGGCCAATGAGCAGTTCTTC.

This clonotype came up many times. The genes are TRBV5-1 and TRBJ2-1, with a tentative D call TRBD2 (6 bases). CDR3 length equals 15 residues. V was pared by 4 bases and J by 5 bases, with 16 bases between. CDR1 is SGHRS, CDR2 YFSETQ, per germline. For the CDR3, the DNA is TGCGCCAGCAGCATCTACGGGACTCGGGACAATGAGCAGTTCTTC. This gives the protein CASSIYGTRDNEQFF.

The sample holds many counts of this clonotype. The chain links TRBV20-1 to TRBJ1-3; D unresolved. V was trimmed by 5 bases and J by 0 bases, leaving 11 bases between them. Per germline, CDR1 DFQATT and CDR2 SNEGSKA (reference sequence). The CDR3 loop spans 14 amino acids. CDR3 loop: CSAYDGNSGNTIYF. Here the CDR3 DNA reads TGCAGTGCTTACGACGGCAACTCTGGAAACACCATATATTTT.

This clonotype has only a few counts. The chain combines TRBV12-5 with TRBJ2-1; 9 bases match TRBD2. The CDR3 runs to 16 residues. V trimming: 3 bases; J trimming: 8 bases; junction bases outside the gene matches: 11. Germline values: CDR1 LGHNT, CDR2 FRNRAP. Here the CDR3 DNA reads TGTGCTAGTGGTTTAGGGACTAGCAGCTTTTGGGATGAGCAGTTCTTC. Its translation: CASGLGTSSFWDEQFF.

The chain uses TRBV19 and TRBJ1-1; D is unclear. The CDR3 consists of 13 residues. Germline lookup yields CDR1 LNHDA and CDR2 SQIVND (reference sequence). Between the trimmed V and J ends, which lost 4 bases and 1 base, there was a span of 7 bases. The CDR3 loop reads CASSTGRNTEAFF. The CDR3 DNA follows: TGTGCCAGTAGTACCGGACGGAACACTGAAGCTTTCTTT.

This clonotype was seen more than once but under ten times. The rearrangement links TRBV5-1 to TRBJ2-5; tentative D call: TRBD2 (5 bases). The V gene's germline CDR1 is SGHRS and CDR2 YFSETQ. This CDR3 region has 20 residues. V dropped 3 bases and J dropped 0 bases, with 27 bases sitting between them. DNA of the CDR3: TGCGCCAGCAGCTCGCACTGGGTGGGCCCCTCGTCGGGGTACCAAGAGACCCAGTACTTC. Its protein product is CASSSHWVGPSSGYQETQYF.